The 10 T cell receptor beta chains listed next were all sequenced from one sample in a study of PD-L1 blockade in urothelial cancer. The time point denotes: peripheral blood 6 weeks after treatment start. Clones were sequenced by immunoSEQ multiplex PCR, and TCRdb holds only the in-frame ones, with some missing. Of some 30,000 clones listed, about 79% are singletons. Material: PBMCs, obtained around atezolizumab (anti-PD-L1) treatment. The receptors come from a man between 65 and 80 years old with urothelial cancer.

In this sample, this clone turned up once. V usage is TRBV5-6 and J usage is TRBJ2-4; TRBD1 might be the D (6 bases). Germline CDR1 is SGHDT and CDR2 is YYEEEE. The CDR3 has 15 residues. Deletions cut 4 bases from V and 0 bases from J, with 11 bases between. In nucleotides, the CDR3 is TGTGCCAGCAGCAACAGGGTACTAGCCAAAAACATTCAGTACTTC. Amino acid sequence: CASSNRVLAKNIQYF.

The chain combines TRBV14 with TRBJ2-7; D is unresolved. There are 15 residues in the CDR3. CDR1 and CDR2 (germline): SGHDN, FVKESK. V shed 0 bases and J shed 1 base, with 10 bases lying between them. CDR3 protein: CASSQDLAGSYEQYF. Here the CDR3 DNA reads TGTGCCAGCAGCCAAGATCTGGCAGGATCCTACGAGCAGTACTTC.

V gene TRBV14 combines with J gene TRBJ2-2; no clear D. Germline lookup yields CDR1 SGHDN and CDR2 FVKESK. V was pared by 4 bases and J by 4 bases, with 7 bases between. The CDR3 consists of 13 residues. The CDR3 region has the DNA TGTGCCAGCAGCCCGAGGCGCACCGGGGAGCTGTTTTTT. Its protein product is CASSPRRTGELFF.

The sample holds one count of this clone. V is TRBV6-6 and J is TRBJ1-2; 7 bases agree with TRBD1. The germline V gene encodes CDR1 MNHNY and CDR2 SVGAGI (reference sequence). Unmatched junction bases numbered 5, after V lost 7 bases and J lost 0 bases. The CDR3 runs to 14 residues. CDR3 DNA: TGTGCCAGCAAAATCAGGGGGGCTAACTATGGCTACACCTTC. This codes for CASKIRGANYGYTF.

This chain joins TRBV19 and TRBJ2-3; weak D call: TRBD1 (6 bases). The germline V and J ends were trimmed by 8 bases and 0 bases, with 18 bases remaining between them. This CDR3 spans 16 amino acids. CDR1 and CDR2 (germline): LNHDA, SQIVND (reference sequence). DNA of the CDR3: TGTGCCAGTGCCGTCTCCACAGGGTTTAGCACAGATACGCAGTATTTT. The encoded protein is CASAVSTGFSTDTQYF.

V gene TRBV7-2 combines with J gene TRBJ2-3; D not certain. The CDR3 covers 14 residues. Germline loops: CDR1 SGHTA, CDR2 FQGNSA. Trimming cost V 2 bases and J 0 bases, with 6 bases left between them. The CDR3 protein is CASSLQLSTDTQYF. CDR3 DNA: TGTGCCAGCAGCTTACAACTAAGCACAGATACGCAGTATTTT.

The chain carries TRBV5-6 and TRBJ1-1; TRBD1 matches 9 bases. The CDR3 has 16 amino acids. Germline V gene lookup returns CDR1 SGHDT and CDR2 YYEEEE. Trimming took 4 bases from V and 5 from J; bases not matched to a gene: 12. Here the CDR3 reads CASSRILTGGGTEAFF. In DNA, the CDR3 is TGTGCCAGCAGCCGGATCTTGACAGGGGGGGGGACTGAAGCTTTCTTT.

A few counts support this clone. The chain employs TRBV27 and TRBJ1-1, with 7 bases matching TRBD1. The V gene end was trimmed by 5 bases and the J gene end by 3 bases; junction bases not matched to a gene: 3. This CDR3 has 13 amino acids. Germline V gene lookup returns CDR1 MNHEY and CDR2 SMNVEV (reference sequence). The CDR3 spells CASSGDSHTEAFF. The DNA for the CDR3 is TGTGCCAGCAGTGGGGACAGTCACACTGAAGCTTTCTTT.

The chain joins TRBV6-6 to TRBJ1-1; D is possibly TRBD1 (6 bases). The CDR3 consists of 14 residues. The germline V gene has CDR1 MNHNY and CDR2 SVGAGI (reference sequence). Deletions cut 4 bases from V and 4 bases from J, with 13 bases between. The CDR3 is CASSLTGRGTEAFF. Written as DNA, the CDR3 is TGTGCCAGCAGTTTGACAGGAAGGGGCACTGAAGCTTTCTTT.

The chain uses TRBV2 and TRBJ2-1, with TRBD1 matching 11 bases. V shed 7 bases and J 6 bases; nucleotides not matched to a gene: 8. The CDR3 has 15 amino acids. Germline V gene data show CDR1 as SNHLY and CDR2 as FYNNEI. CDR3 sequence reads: CASTRWGQGVNEQFF. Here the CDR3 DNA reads TGTGCCAGCACCCGTTGGGGACAGGGGGTCAATGAGCAGTTCTTC.